This TCR beta chain came from a study of OX40 agonist ivuxolimab in advanced cancers. Clones were read by immunoSEQ multiplex PCR, and TCRdb kept only the in-frame ones, dropping some. This sample has around 38,000 clones, with about 90% found just once. V was cut by 2 bases and J by 8 bases, with 6 bases left in between. The V gene's germline CDR1 is MDHEN and CDR2 SYDVKM. The CDR3 totals 11 residues. This specimen was CD4+ or CD8+ T cells sorted from blood, taken in a trial of the OX40 agonist ivuxolimab. This sequence was found in an adult with an advanced solid tumor such as melanoma, head and neck, liver or kidney cancer. This sequence joins TRBV28 and TRBJ1-1; D is unclear. CDR3 region: CASSLGLEAFF. As DNA, the CDR3 is TGTGCCAGCAGTTTAGGGCTGGAAGCTTTCTTT. The full variable domain, rest sourced from reference TRBV28 and TRBJ1-1, is DVKVTQSSRYLVKRTGEKVFLECVQDMDHENMFWYRQDPGLGLRLIYFSYDVKMKEKGDIPEGYSVSREKKERFSLILESASTNQTSMYLCASSLGLEAFFGQGTRLTVV.